Reported below is one T cell receptor beta chain. These data originate in a study of PD-L1 blockade in urothelial cancer. Study in general: Blood underwent analysis 3 weeks (second dose) and 6 weeks after treatment began. Median T cell yield from blood was over 130,000.

The CDR3 loop spans 15 amino acids. The trim removed 6 bases at V and 4 bases at J, leaving 8 bases unmatched. Germline CDR1 LGHNT, CDR2 FRNRAP. Specified time point: pretreatment peripheral blood. The protocol was immunoSEQ multiplex PCR, while the TCRdb copy is restricted to in-frame clones and leaves out a portion. The sample has 35,000 to 40,000 clones; around 85% are singletons. V is TRBV12-5 and J is TRBJ2-2; 7 positions match TRBD2. The TCR originated in an older man with urothelial cancer. Sequenced here: PBMCs, sampled around atezolizumab (anti-PD-L1) treatment. The CDR3 coding sequence is TGTGCTAGTGGGCCGGGGCGCGGGGGCACCGGGGAGCTGTTTTTT. Its protein is CASGPGRGGTGELFF.